The clone carrying this TCR beta chain was detected many times. Its target is not known. The germline V gene has CDR1 MNHNS and CDR2 SASEGT. V was cut by 6 bases and J by 3 bases, with 8 bases left in between. The CDR3 length is 12 residues. The data derive from a study of T cells after yellow fever vaccination. Whole-study findings and limits: Subsequent to the booster, the majority of primary-vaccination clones reappeared (96% CD4, approximately 90% CD8). It was the secondary response that reached its peak faster, day 5 versus 15, but it was weaker.

TCRdb re-analysed the 5' RACE reads in MiXCR, keeping a single row per CDR3 protein. The table lists approximately 150,000 distinct CDR3 sequences, over 7% of them singletons, with roughly 0.73% in the top ten. V usage is TRBV6-1 and J usage is TRBJ2-5; D gene ambiguous. Material: CD4+ T cells sorted from PBMCs, obtained 5 days after the yellow fever booster vaccination. The TCR originated in a man younger than 40 who received the YFV17D yellow fever vaccine. CDR3 nucleotides: TGTGCCAGCAGCTTCACAGAAGAGACCCAGTACTTC. This encodes CASSFTEETQYF.